This T cell receptor beta chain came from a study of blood T cell repertoires in COVID-19. Study context: Acute and convalescent COVID-19 samples came from the United States, Italy and Spain.

Germline CDR1 is LGHNA and CDR2 is YNFKEQ. Between the trimmed V and J ends, which lost 5 bases and 7 bases, there was a span of 12 bases. CDR3 size: 13 residues. Study processing details: The authors estimated nucleated cell counts from reference gene primer amplification. Libraries were prepared by immunoSEQ multiplex PCR; TCRdb keeps only in-frame clonotypes and omits some of them. The V and J calls and clone size come from that table; D and trimming were worked out from the DNA. The sample includes fewer than 110,000 clones, under 90% of them seen just once. This clone appeared a few times. The V gene is TRBV4-2, the J gene TRBJ2-4; D is perhaps TRBD1 (6 bases). The sample comprised peripheral blood. The sequence came from a human donor in a cohort sampled during active or convalescent COVID-19. In DNA, the CDR3 is TGTGCCAGCAGCGAACAAAGGGGGAACATTCAGTACTTC. Translated: CASSEQRGNIQYF.